One sample yielded the 7 T cell receptor beta chains listed below, sequenced in a study of chemoradiotherapy in HPV16-positive cancers. TCRdb's table, derived via immunoSEQ multiplex PCR, lists solely in-frame clones and lacks some. The sample yields approximately 500 clones, over 60% seen once. Sequencing was performed on tumor tissue, taken from a patient who underwent chemoradiotherapy. The receptors were sampled from a human donor with HPV-associated anogenital cancer.

The V and J genes are TRBV5-6 and TRBJ2-7; TRBD2 matches at 15 bases. The CDR3 runs to 17 residues. Unmatched junction bases numbered 6, after V lost 2 bases and J lost 3 bases. Germline V CDR1 and CDR2: SGHDT, YYEEEE. As DNA, the CDR3 is TGTGCCAGCAGCTTCGGGACTAGCGGGGGGATGAACTACGAGCAGTACTTC. Translated, it gives CASSFGTSGGMNYEQYF.

V usage is TRBV4-1 and J usage is TRBJ2-3, with 9 bases matching TRBD1. V gave up 5 bases and J gave up 7 bases; unmatched junction bases: 10. Germline V CDR1 and CDR2: MGHRA, YSYEKL. The CDR3 covers 15 residues. CDR3 nucleotides: TGCGCCAGCAGCGATGGGACAGGGTTCTGGAATACGCAGTATTTT. It yields the protein CASSDGTGFWNTQYF.

This chain joins TRBV27 and TRBJ1-2; maybe TRBD1 (6 bases). The CDR3 is 13 residues long. The V and J ends lost 6 bases and 4 bases respectively, with 12 bases between them. In germline, CDR1 is MNHEY, CDR2 SMNVEV (reference sequence). The CDR3 is CASRLQGSYGYTF. CDR3 bases: TGTGCCAGCAGATTACAGGGTTCCTATGGCTACACCTTC.

The rearrangement uses TRBV28 and TRBJ1-3; D gene ambiguous. Germline CDR1 MDHEN, CDR2 SYDVKM. V lost 1 base and J lost 4, with 5 bases in between. The CDR3 loop spans 13 amino acids. The CDR3 bases are TGTGCCAGCAGTTTATTCCGAGGAAACACCATATATTTT. It specifies CASSLFRGNTIYF.

The V call is TRBV9, the J call TRBJ2-2, with D perhaps TRBD2 (5 bases). The ends were cut back, 0 bases at V and 3 bases at J, with 15 bases in the middle. Germline-derived CDR1 and CDR2 are SGDLS and YYNGEE. CDR3 length equals 17 residues. Written as DNA, the CDR3 is TGTGCCAGCAGCGTAGCTACGGGGAGCCGACACACCGGGGAGCTGTTTTTT. Protein sequence: CASSVATGSRHTGELFF.

The chain has TRBV29-1 and TRBJ2-1, with D perhaps TRBD1 (6 bases). The CDR3 runs to 12 residues. The germline V gene has CDR1 SQVTM and CDR2 ANQGSEA. V was clipped by 4 bases and J by 7 bases, with 11 bases between them. The CDR3 sequence: CSVVRGSNEQFF. DNA for the CDR3: TGCAGCGTTGTAAGGGGGAGTAATGAGCAGTTCTTC.

This clone occurred once. This chain connects TRBV6-6 to TRBJ2-7; no clear D. Trimming shortened V by 0 bases and J by 6 bases, and 6 bases separated the two germline ends. Germline lookup yields CDR1 MNHNY and CDR2 SVGAGI (reference sequence). This CDR3 is 12 amino acids long. The CDR3 bases are TGTGCCAGCAGTTACTCATTGGGCGAGCAGTACTTC. Its translation is CASSYSLGEQYF.